The T cell receptor (beta chain) described here comes from a study of cytomegalovirus exposure and HLA in healthy donors. Germline V gene sequence: CDR1 LNHDA, CDR2 SQIVND (reference sequence). V was cut by 3 bases and J by 5 bases, with 11 bases left in between. This CDR3 region has 14 residues. PCR used 60 Vbeta primers and 13 Jbeta primers. The assay was immunoSEQ multiplex PCR, and TCRdb's table has in-frame clones only and misses some. Of 65,000 to 90,000 clones detected, roughly 80% appear once; the ten largest clones hold roughly 3%. Worth noting for this clone: Antigen unknown.

Regarding the study as a whole: A later analysis by the authors found several of the most significant clusters apparently linked to common viral pathogens.

V gene TRBV19 combines with J gene TRBJ1-3, with unresolved D. The sequence was collected from a man aged 35-49 years in good health and CMV-seronegative. Material for sequencing was PBMCs. This chain's CDR3 is CASSMVATRNTIYF. The CDR3 DNA reads as TGTGCCAGTAGTATGGTGGCAACGAGAAACACCATATATTTT.